A single sample is the source of the 28 T cell receptor beta chains below, sequenced in a study of blood T cell repertoires in COVID-19. The table came from immunoSEQ multiplex PCR; TCRdb's copy has only in-frame clones and leaves some out. The sample has approximately 230,000 clones, 86% seen once. The sample consisted of peripheral blood. The source of these receptors is a man aged 30 to 39 who had recovered from COVID-19.

The chain carries TRBV5-1 and TRBJ2-1; 9 bases align to TRBD1. The V gene's germline CDR1 is SGHRS and CDR2 YFSETQ. This CDR3 contains 14 residues. The V and J ends lost 4 bases and 5 bases, in that order; junction bases with no gene match: 4. CDR3 coding DNA: TGCGCCAGCAGCCACCGGACAGGGGACAATGAGCAGTTCTTC. Its protein product is CASSHRTGDNEQFF.

The chain recombines TRBV4-1 with TRBJ1-1, with D possibly TRBD1 on 5 matching bases. Germline V lookup: CDR1 MGHRA, CDR2 YSYEKL. CDR3 size: 18 residues. The V end was cut by 2 bases, the J end by 0 bases, with 19 bases between. This CDR3 is CASSQMGQYQFLNTEAFF. The CDR3 DNA is TGCGCCAGCAGCCAAATGGGGCAGTACCAATTTCTGAACACTGAAGCTTTCTTT.

The rearrangement joins TRBV7-6 to TRBJ2-7, with TRBD2 identical over 8 bases. CDR3 length: 17 residues. V shed 2 bases and J 5 bases; nucleotides not matched to a gene: 14. Germline V gives CDR1 SGHVS, CDR2 FNYEAQ. This CDR3 reads CASSLSPGSRGAHEQYF. CDR3 nucleotides: TGTGCCAGCAGCTTAAGCCCGGGGTCGCGGGGGGCGCACGAGCAGTACTTC.

This chain links TRBV10-3 with TRBJ2-1; 14 nucleotides line up with TRBD2. CDR3 length equals 16 residues. V gave up 0 bases and J gave up 9 bases; unmatched junction bases: 4. Germline V CDR1 and CDR2: ENHRY, SYGVKD. CDR3 DNA sequence: TGTGCCATCAGTGAGTCCTCGACTAGCGGGGGGGGTGAGCAGTTCTTC. It codes for CAISESSTSGGGEQFF.

This chain joins TRBV23-1 and TRBJ2-7; a possible D gene is TRBD1 (5 bases). TRBV23-1 is an open reading frame whose function is uncertain. Trimming left V 8 bases short and J 2 bases short, with 10 bases between. The CDR3 has 12 amino acids. CDR3 nucleotide sequence: TGCGCCAGCGTACAGGACCCCTACGAGCAGTACTTC. Translated, it gives CASVQDPYEQYF.

The chain joins TRBV13 to TRBJ1-1; unclear D gene. Germline V CDR1 and CDR2: PRHDT, FYEKMQ (reference sequence). The CDR3 runs 15 residues. V was pared by 0 bases and J by 7 bases, with 15 bases between. CDR3 amino acids: CASSLGATFSSEAFF. CDR3 nucleotides: TGTGCCAGCAGCTTAGGGGCGACATTCTCAAGTGAAGCTTTCTTT.

This chain joins TRBV29-1 and TRBJ1-3; no firm D call. CDR1 SQVTM and CDR2 ANQGSEA come from the germline V gene. The CDR3 covers 15 residues. V was trimmed by 4 bases and J by 3 bases, leaving 16 bases between them. CDR3 sequence: CSVGVLSSRGNTIYF. In DNA, the CDR3 is TGCAGCGTTGGCGTTTTATCCTCCCGTGGAAACACCATATATTTT.

The chain uses TRBV7-8 and TRBJ1-5; D is uncertain. The ends were cut back, 5 bases at V and 7 bases at J, with 12 bases in the middle. The CDR3 has 13 residues. CDR1 is SGHVS and CDR2 is FQNEAQ in the germline V gene. DNA of the CDR3: TGTGCCAGCAGCCCCGACATGTCACAGCCCCAGCATTTT. It is translated as CASSPDMSQPQHF.

The chain recombines TRBV9 with TRBJ1-2; D uncertain. The V end lost 0 bases, the J end lost 4 bases, and 16 bases lay between the germline ends. This CDR3 is built from 16 residues. The germline V gene encodes CDR1 SGDLS and CDR2 YYNGEE. For the CDR3, the DNA is TGTGCCAGCAGCGTAGGGGATTCCTGGGAGGGCTATGGCTACACCTTC. Its protein is CASSVGDSWEGYGYTF. The full variable domain, in which reference TRBV9 and TRBJ1-2 provide the parts outside the CDR3, is DSGVTQTPKHLITATGQRVTLRCSPRSGDLSVYWYQQSLDQGLQFLIQYYNGEERAKGNILERFSAQQFPDLHSELNLSSLELGDSALYFCASSVGDSWEGYGYTFGSGTRLTVV.

The rearrangement uses TRBV18 and TRBJ2-3, with 10 bases fitting TRBD2. The CDR3 is 16 residues long. V lost 3 bases, J lost 5 bases, and 8 bases stayed unmatched. Germline V gives CDR1 KGHSH, CDR2 LQKENI. CDR3 residues: CASSPNSGGSKDTQYF. The CDR3 DNA reads TGTGCCAGCTCACCGAATAGCGGGGGGTCGAAAGATACGCAGTATTTT.

In DNA form, the CDR3 reads TGCGCCAGCAGCCCTCCTGGACAGAGGGAGCTGTTTTTT. As protein: CASSPPGQRELFF. The chain combines TRBV5-1 with TRBJ2-2; tentatively, D is TRBD1 (6 bases). This CDR3 spans 13 amino acids. Germline CDR1 SGHRS, CDR2 YFSETQ. V was clipped by 4 bases and J by 9 bases, with 13 bases between them.

Only a few counts were recorded for this clone. The chain joins TRBV18 to TRBJ2-1; D unresolved. CDR3 size: 13 residues. The V gene lost 2 bases and the J gene lost 5 bases, with 7 bases spanning the gap. Germline V gene lookup returns CDR1 KGHSH and CDR2 LQKENI. CDR3 bases: TGTGCCAGCTCACCAGCCCTACACAATGAGCAGTTCTTC. Translated, it gives CASSPALHNEQFF.

This chain connects TRBV11-2 to TRBJ2-7; 9 bases align to TRBD1. J was trimmed by 5 bases and V by 3 bases; bases with no gene match: 5. Looked up from germline, CDR1 is SGHAT and CDR2 is FQNNGV. The CDR3 is made up of 14 amino acids. Written as DNA, the CDR3 is TGTGCCAGCAGCTTCCTAACAGGGGGCGACGAGCAGTACTTC. Its protein product is CASSFLTGGDEQYF. The full variable domain, its missing parts supplied by reference TRBV11-2 and TRBJ2-7, is EAGVAQSPRYKIIEKRQSVAFWCNPISGHATLYWYQQILGQGPKLLIQFQNNGVVDDSQLPKDRFSAERLKGVDSTLKIQPAKLEDSAVYLCASSFLTGGDEQYFGPGTRLTVT.

The chain carries TRBV11-2 and TRBJ1-6; D not certain. V was pared by 2 bases and J by 1 base, with 3 bases between. This CDR3 has 14 residues. CDR1 and CDR2 from the germline V gene are SGHAT and FQNNGV. CDR3 sequence: CASSLLSYNSPLHF. The DNA for the CDR3 is TGTGCCAGCAGCTTACTGTCCTATAATTCACCCCTCCACTTT.

The V call is TRBV24-1, the J call TRBJ2-2; D call uncertain. V was trimmed by 7 bases and J by 1 base, leaving 3 bases between them. Germline V gene data show CDR1 as KGHDR and CDR2 as SFDVKD. CDR3 size: 12 residues. The CDR3 spells CATSLNTGELFF. CDR3 bases: TGTGCCACCAGCCTGAACACCGGGGAGCTGTTTTTT.

The V call is TRBV19, the J call TRBJ2-4, with TRBD1 as a possible D gene (7 bases). The CDR3 extends over 15 amino acids. V lost 3 bases, J lost 6 bases, and 15 bases lay in between. From germline, CDR1 is LNHDA and CDR2 SQIVND (reference sequence). CDR3 in DNA: TGTGCCAGTAGTATCGGGGGACAGCCCCCAAACATTCAGTACTTC. It yields the protein CASSIGGQPPNIQYF.

V and J are TRBV13 and TRBJ1-2; 9 bases agree with TRBD1. The CDR3 extends over 14 amino acids. Trimming at V came to 5 bases and at J to 5 bases, leaving 6 bases not matched to a gene. The germline V gene encodes CDR1 PRHDT and CDR2 FYEKMQ (reference sequence). The CDR3 protein is CASSHGTGTYGYTF. CDR3 in DNA: TGTGCCAGCAGCCACGGGACAGGGACGTATGGCTACACCTTC.

This chain joins TRBV19 and TRBJ1-1, with TRBD1 matching 7 bases. The CDR3 spans 15 residues. Germline V gives CDR1 LNHDA, CDR2 SQIVND (reference sequence). The J segment lost 0 bases and the V segment lost 6 bases, leaving 7 bases of the junction unmatched. The CDR3 protein is CASRSGQPMNTEAFF. The CDR3 DNA follows: TGTGCCAGTAGATCGGGACAGCCTATGAACACTGAAGCTTTCTTT.

V gene TRBV19 combines with J gene TRBJ1-4; D not resolved. The germline gives CDR1 LNHDA, CDR2 SQIVND (reference sequence). V lost 6 bases and J 7 bases, leaving 9 bases between the germline ends. The CDR3 loop spans 12 amino acids. CDR3 coding DNA: TGTGCCAGTAGGAGTGGGAGTGAAAAACTGTTTTTT. It specifies CASRSGSEKLFF.

V gene TRBV9 combines with J gene TRBJ1-1, with D perhaps TRBD1 (5 bases). CDR1 is SGDLS and CDR2 is YYNGEE in the germline V gene. V lost 4 bases to trimming and J lost 5 bases, with 12 bases between them. CDR3 length equals 13 residues. CDR3 in DNA: TGTGCCAGCAGCTTCATTCAGGGAACTGAAGCTTTCTTT. It encodes CASSFIQGTEAFF.

V gene TRBV12-3 or TRBV12-4 combines with J gene TRBJ2-2; D remains unclear. The CDR3 spans 13 residues. V lost 2 bases, J lost 4 bases, and 5 bases lay in between. The CDR3 DNA is TGTGCCAGCAGTTTAACGGGCACCGGGGAGCTGTTTTTT. This codes for CASSLTGTGELFF.

This chain uses TRBV19 with TRBJ1-1; 10 bases map to TRBD1. This CDR3 has 15 residues. The V gene end was trimmed by 8 bases and the J gene end by 4 bases; junction bases not matched to a gene: 10. From germline, CDR1 is LNHDA and CDR2 SQIVND (reference sequence). This CDR3 is CASCRQGAWGTEAFF. CDR3 coding DNA: TGTGCCAGTTGCCGACAGGGGGCCTGGGGCACTGAAGCTTTCTTT.

The chain recombines TRBV6-5 with TRBJ2-1, with 9 nucleotides matching TRBD1. J lost 6 bases, V lost 0 bases, and 3 bases had no gene match. The CDR3 sequence is 15 residues long. Germline assignment: CDR1 MNHEY and CDR2 SVGAGI. The CDR3 coding sequence is TGTGCCAGCAGTTACTCGAGACAGGGGGTCAATGAGCAGTTCTTC. This encodes CASSYSRQGVNEQFF.

This clone was seen a single time. V gene TRBV4-1 combines with J gene TRBJ1-4; 9 bases align to TRBD1. The CDR3 runs to 20 residues. Per germline, CDR1 MGHRA and CDR2 YSYEKL. Trimming at V came to 4 bases and at J to 4 bases, leaving 19 bases not matched to a gene. CDR3 amino acids: CASSRLPKTGGGGFNEKLFF. CDR3 in DNA: TGCGCCAGCAGCCGCCTACCTAAAACAGGGGGCGGGGGATTTAATGAAAAACTGTTTTTT.

The rearrangement links TRBV9 to TRBJ1-3; the D is unclear. V was cut by 0 bases and J by 0 bases, with 13 bases left in between. The CDR3 has 17 amino acids. Germline loops: CDR1 SGDLS, CDR2 YYNGEE. The CDR3 spells CASSVAEAGSSGNTIYF. CDR3 DNA: TGTGCCAGCAGCGTAGCTGAAGCAGGATCCTCTGGAAACACCATATATTTT.

V gene TRBV7-9 combines with J gene TRBJ1-4; 7 nucleotides align to TRBD1. CDR1 is SEHNR, CDR2 FQNEAQ, per germline (reference sequence). The CDR3 is 14 amino acids. Trimming took 4 bases from V and 8 from J; bases not matched to a gene: 7. CDR3 amino acids: CASSSQGGREKLFF. CDR3 nucleotides: TGTGCCAGCAGCTCCCAGGGGGGTCGGGAAAAACTGTTTTTT. The variable domain in full, with the rest retrieved from reference TRBV7-9 and TRBJ1-4, is DTGVSQNPRHKITKRGQNVTFRCDPISEHNRLYWYRQTLGQGPEFLTYFQNEAQLEKSRLLSDRFSAERPKGSFSTLEIQRTEQGDSAMYLCASSSQGGREKLFFGSGTQLSVL.

About this clone: The final CDR3 position lacks the conserved phenylalanine or tryptophan, pointing to a likely read error. The limits of the CDR3 on the DNA are not certain, so only TCRdb's listed CDR3 is given. The chain carries TRBV7-9 and TRBJ1-1; the D call of TRBD1 is as the table states it, not checked on the DNA. The germline CDR1 and CDR2 sequences are SEHNR and FQNEAQ (reference sequence). The length of the CDR3 is 12 amino acids, counting both ends. The CDR3 spells CASSRDSQALLI.

This clone has just a few counts. V usage is TRBV5-6 and J usage is TRBJ1-6, with D possibly TRBD1 on 5 matching bases. V shed 1 base and J shed 10 bases, with 15 bases lying between them. Germline CDR1 and CDR2: SGHDT and YYEEEE. There are 15 residues in the CDR3. The CDR3 DNA is TGTGCCAGCAGCTTGTCAGCCGTCGCAGGGTCACCCCTCCACTTT. Translating it yields CASSLSAVAGSPLHF.